This is a list of T cell receptor beta chains from one sample in a study of blood T cell repertoires in COVID-19. Produced via immunoSEQ multiplex PCR; TCRdb's table is partial and in-frame only. In the table there are roughly 150,000 clones, 75% to 85% of which are singletons. The sequencing input was peripheral blood. Every receptor here comes from a woman aged 50 to 65 with acute or convalescent COVID-19. Each CDR3 is given with its conserved first and last residue. D genes are given only for firm matches. Not every row has a clone size; where given, it reads once, few, many or a size class.

D	size	V	J	CDR3	DNA
TRBD2	NA	TRBV18	TRBJ2-5	CASSPVVAGGPYQETQYF	TGTGCCAGCTCACCGGTGGTAGCGGGGGGACCGTACCAAGAGACCCAGTACTTC
NA	NA	TRBV3-1/TRBV3-2	TRBJ2-2	CASTFSGAYTGELFF	TGTGCCAGCACTTTTAGTGGGGCCTATACCGGGGAGCTGTTTTTT
NA	NA	TRBV7-2	TRBJ1-5	CASSWRGWDNQPQHF	TGTGCCAGCAGCTGGAGGGGATGGGACAATCAGCCCCAGCATTTT
TRBD1	NA	TRBV14	TRBJ1-2	CASSPVAGTGVYGYTF	TGTGCCAGCAGCCCCGTCGCCGGGACAGGGGTCTATGGCTACACCTTC
TRBD1	NA	TRBV25-1	TRBJ1-4	CASSGYRGHNEKLFF	TGTGCCAGCAGTGGATACAGGGGGCATAATGAAAAACTGTTTTTT
NA	NA	TRBV21-1	TRBJ2-4	CASSKARGAKNIQYF	TGTGCCAGCAGCAAAGCAAGGGGAGCCAAAAACATTCAGTACTTC
NA	NA	TRBV5-1	TRBJ1-2	CASSSGSYRGGYTF	TGCGCCAGCAGTTCAGGCAGTTATCGGGGTGGCTACACCTTC
NA	few	TRBV29-1	TRBJ1-1	CSVEERDYEAFF	TGCAGCGTTGAAGAACGCGATTATGAAGCTTTCTTT
TRBD1	NA	TRBV7-3	TRBJ1-1	CASSSEGQGDTEAFF	TGTGCCAGCAGCTCCGAGGGGCAGGGGGATACTGAAGCTTTCTTT
TRBD1	NA	TRBV14	TRBJ1-2	CASSQPKTGVANYGYTF	TGTGCCAGCAGCCAACCCAAGACAGGGGTGGCTAACTATGGCTACACCTTC
NA	NA	TRBV3-1/TRBV3-2	TRBJ1-4	CASSRIGGDEKLFF	TGTGCCAGCAGCCGGATAGGGGGGGATGAAAAACTGTTTTTT
TRBD1	NA	TRBV25-1	TRBJ2-1	CASSRDRLYNEQFF	TGTGCCAGCAGTAGGGACAGACTGTACAATGAGCAGTTCTTC
TRBD1	few	TRBV5-1	TRBJ1-2	CASSPGQTGGYTF	TGCGCCAGCAGCCCGGGACAGACCGGGGGCTACACCTTC
TRBD1	few	TRBV9	TRBJ1-6	CASSVSGGNSPLHF	TGTGCCAGCAGCGTATCAGGGGGTAATTCACCCCTCCACTTT
TRBD1	NA	TRBV7-8	TRBJ2-2	CASAGGFTGELFF	TGTGCCAGCGCAGGGGGCTTCACCGGGGAGCTGTTTTTT
TRBD2	NA	TRBV28	TRBJ2-3	CASRGGSGGTDTQYF	TGTGCCAGCAGAGGAGGAAGCGGGGGCACAGATACGCAGTATTTT
NA	NA	TRBV11-3	TRBJ2-3	CASSSSGAGPATDTQYF	TGTGCCAGCAGCTCGAGCGGAGCGGGTCCCGCCACAGATACGCAGTATTTT
NA	NA	TRBV19	TRBJ1-2	CASRKQGNYGYTF	TGTGCCAGCCGGAAACAGGGAAACTATGGCTACACCTTC
NA	NA	TRBV5-1	TRBJ2-2	CASSLVAANTGELFF	TGCGCCAGCAGCTTGGTAGCGGCGAACACCGGGGAGCTGTTTTTT
TRBD2	NA	TRBV18	TRBJ2-7	CASSQTSGSSYEQYF	TGTGCCAGCTCACAGACTAGCGGGTCGTCCTACGAGCAGTACTTC
TRBD2	NA	TRBV7-3	TRBJ2-1	CASSLVPSGGPLASGEMAEQFF	TGTGCCAGCAGCTTAGTGCCTAGCGGGGGGCCTCTTGCGTCCGGTGAGATGGCTGAGCAGTTCTTC
NA	NA	TRBV21-1	TRBJ2-2	CASILKGTSGGNTGELFF	TGTGCCAGCATCCTCAAAGGGACTAGCGGGGGCAACACCGGGGAGCTGTTTTTT
NA	NA	TRBV10-3	TRBJ1-2	CAISESRRGREVDGYTF	TGTGCCATCAGTGAGTCCCGACGTGGGAGAGAAGTAGACGGCTACACCTTC
NA	few	TRBV28	TRBJ2-7	CATAAYEQYF	TGTGCCACCGCGGCTTACGAGCAGTACTTC
NA	NA	TRBV30	TRBJ1-5	CAWSGVLGDYSNQPQHF	TGTGCCTGGAGTGGGGTACTGGGAGATTATAGCAATCAGCCCCAGCATTTT
TRBD1	few	TRBV6-1	TRBJ1-1	CASSEPNRGTFF	TGTGCCAGCAGTGAGCCAAACAGGGGAACTTTCTTT
NA	NA	TRBV6-5	TRBJ2-7	CASSLGTGSPYEQYF	TGTGCCAGCAGTCTCGGAACAGGGTCTCCCTACGAGCAGTACTTC
NA	NA	TRBV29-1	TRBJ2-1	CSVAGSNEQFF	TGCAGCGTTGCGGGGTCCAATGAGCAGTTCTTC
NA	few	TRBV5-1	TRBJ1-2	CASSLEDSRYGYTF	TGCGCCAGCAGCTTGGAGGACAGCCGTTATGGCTACACCTTC
NA	NA	TRBV7-3	TRBJ2-3	CASSSGQGDTQYF	TGTGCCAGCAGCTCGGGCCAGGGAGATACGCAGTATTTT
NA	NA	TRBV19	TRBJ1-4	CASSTYATNEKLFF	TGTGCCAGTAGTACTTATGCAACTAATGAAAAACTGTTTTTT
TRBD2	NA	TRBV5-1	TRBJ2-5	CASSLLAAIQETQYF	TGCGCCAGCAGCTTACTAGCGGCAATCCAAGAGACCCAGTACTTC
NA	NA	TRBV19	TRBJ1-2	CASSTPGLSYGYTF	TGTGCCAGTAGTACTCCGGGACTCAGTTATGGCTACACCTTC
NA	NA	TRBV6-5	TRBJ1-2	CASSQGGGTYTF	TGTGCCAGCAGCCAGGGCGGGGGAACCTACACCTTC
NA	NA	TRBV30	TRBJ2-6	CAWSLPSGANVLTF	TGTGCCTGGAGTCTACCGTCTGGGGCCAACGTCCTGACTTTC
TRBD1	NA	TRBV27	TRBJ1-5	CASRTGDSNQPQHF	TGTGCCAGCCGGACAGGGGACAGCAATCAGCCCCAGCATTTT
NA	NA	TRBV25-1	TRBJ1-2	CASSAGQTYGYTF	TGTGCCAGCAGTGCGGGACAAACCTATGGCTACACCTTC
NA	NA	TRBV19	TRBJ2-3	CASSIGQGTSTDTQYF	TGTGCCAGTAGTATAGGCCAGGGGACGAGCACAGATACGCAGTATTTT
TRBD1	NA	TRBV11-1	TRBJ1-1	CASKKMRQGLTEAFF	TGTGCCAGCAAAAAAATGCGACAGGGTCTCACTGAAGCTTTCTTT
TRBD2	NA	TRBV6-5	TRBJ2-1	CASRTTSGEYNEQFF	TGTGCCAGCAGAACGACTAGCGGGGAGTACAATGAGCAGTTCTTC